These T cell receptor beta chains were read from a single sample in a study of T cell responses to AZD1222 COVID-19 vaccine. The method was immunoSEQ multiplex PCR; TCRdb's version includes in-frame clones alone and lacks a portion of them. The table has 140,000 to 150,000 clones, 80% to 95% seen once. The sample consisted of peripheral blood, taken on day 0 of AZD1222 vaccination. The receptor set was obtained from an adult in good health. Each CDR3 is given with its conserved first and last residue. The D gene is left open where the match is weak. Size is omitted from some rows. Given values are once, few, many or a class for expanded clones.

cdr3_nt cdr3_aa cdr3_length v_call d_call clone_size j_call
TGTGCCAGCAGTTTATGGGGGCACGAGCAGTTCTTC CASSLWGHEQFF 12 TRBV27 NA NA TRBJ2-1
TGTGCCCCTCCGAGGGCCCAAGGGTTCGATGAGCAGTTCTTC CAPPRAQGFDEQFF 14 TRBV19 NA NA TRBJ2-1
TGTGCCAGCAGCTTAGGCGGGGGAGCTGAAGCTTTCTTT CASSLGGGAEAFF 13 TRBV7-9 NA NA TRBJ1-1
TGTGCCAGCAGCGTAGCTGAGGGCAACTATGGCTACACCTTC CASSVAEGNYGYTF 14 TRBV9 NA NA TRBJ1-2
TGCAGCGGCATTGGCTGGGATCAGAACACTGAAGCTTTCTTT CSGIGWDQNTEAFF 14 TRBV29-1 NA NA TRBJ1-1
TGTGCCAGCAGTTTCGGACTAGCGGGTACAGATACGCAGTATTTT CASSFGLAGTDTQYF 15 TRBV27 TRBD2 NA TRBJ2-3
TGTGCCAGCAGCCCAGGACGGTCTAACTATGGCTACACCTTC CASSPGRSNYGYTF 14 TRBV5-6 NA NA TRBJ1-2
TGTGCCAGCAGTTACGCGGGAGGGCCCTACAATGAGCAGTTCTTC CASSYAGGPYNEQFF 15 TRBV6-5 TRBD2 NA TRBJ2-1
TGTGCCAGCTCACGACCCGACAGGGGTGGCTGGAGGACAGATACGCAGTATTTT CASSRPDRGGWRTDTQYF 18 TRBV18 TRBD1 NA TRBJ2-3
TGTGCCAGCAGGCTGGGACAGGGAGACCAAGAGACCCAGTACTTC CASRLGQGDQETQYF 15 TRBV27 TRBD1 once TRBJ2-5
TGTGCCTCCCTGTTAGCGGGCCTCTACGAGCAGTACTTC CASLLAGLYEQYF 13 TRBV28 TRBD2 once TRBJ2-7
TGTGCCAGCTCACCAACAACGACAGGGGATTCACCCCTCCACTTT CASSPTTTGDSPLHF 15 TRBV18 TRBD1 NA TRBJ1-6
TGCGCCAGCAGCTTGTATTCCGGGAAAAATCAGCCCCAGCATTTT CASSLYSGKNQPQHF 15 TRBV5-1 NA NA TRBJ1-5
TGTGCCACACAACAGGGAAAACTCAACGAGCAGTACTTC CATQQGKLNEQYF 13 TRBV24-1 NA NA TRBJ2-7
TGTGCCAGCTCATCAACAGAGAAGAAAACCTACGAGCAGTACTTC CASSSTEKKTYEQYF 15 TRBV18 NA NA TRBJ2-7
TGTGCCAGCAGCTTAGGGATTCGGACTGAAGCTTTCTTT CASSLGIRTEAFF 13 TRBV7-6 NA NA TRBJ1-1
TGTGCCAGCAGCCAGGGGTACACTGAAGCTTTCTTT CASSQGYTEAFF 12 TRBV14 NA NA TRBJ1-1
TGTGCCAGTAGTCCAGACAGGGAGGTTCAGCCCCAGCATTTT CASSPDREVQPQHF 14 TRBV19 TRBD1 NA TRBJ1-5
TGTGCCAGCAGCTTTGGGGGAGTGGAGGAGACCCAGTACTTC CASSFGGVEETQYF 14 TRBV7-9 NA NA TRBJ2-5
TGTGCCAGCAGCGGCCGGGACGCTAACCAAAAACTGTTTTTT CASSGRDANQKLFF 14 TRBV5-6 NA NA TRBJ1-4
TGTGCCAGCAGCCCCTTGGGCACCCCAATCTACGAGCAGTACTTC CASSPLGTPIYEQYF 15 TRBV3-1/TRBV3-2 NA NA TRBJ2-7
TGCGCCAGCAGCTTGGGGTTAGCGGGAGATACCGGGGAGCTGTTTTTT CASSLGLAGDTGELFF 16 TRBV5-1 TRBD2 NA TRBJ2-2
TGTGCCTGGAGGGGAGTAAACACCATATATTTT CAWRGVNTIYF 11 TRBV30 NA NA TRBJ1-3
TGTGCCAGCACTTGGACAGGGACCAATTCACCCCTCCACTTT CASTWTGTNSPLHF 14 TRBV2 TRBD1 NA TRBJ1-6
TGCAGTGCTTCCCCCTACGAGCAGTACTTC CSASPYEQYF 10 TRBV20-1 NA NA TRBJ2-7
TGTGCCAGCAGCCAAGGCGCGGGGGCAGGTGAAAAACTGTTTTTT CASSQGAGAGEKLFF 15 TRBV3-1/TRBV3-2 NA once TRBJ1-4
TGCGCCAGCAGCTTGGAGGGGGCAAATTCTTACGAGCAGTACTTC CASSLEGANSYEQYF 15 TRBV5-1 TRBD1 NA TRBJ2-7
TGTGCCAGCAAACGGACAGCCTTCTATGGCTACACCTTC CASKRTAFYGYTF 13 TRBV6-5 NA NA TRBJ1-2
TGTGCCTGGAGTCCCTCCTACGAGCAGTACTTC CAWSPSYEQYF 11 TRBV30 NA NA TRBJ2-7
TGCGCCAGCAGCCAAGAAACGGGACTAGCGGGCCCAGGGGAGCAGTACTTC CASSQETGLAGPGEQYF 17 TRBV4-1 TRBD2 once TRBJ2-7
TGTGCCAGCAGTGAAGGAGGTGAAACAGATACGCAGTATTTT CASSEGGETDTQYF 14 TRBV6-4 NA NA TRBJ2-3
TGTGCCAGCAGCTTCTCCCGGGACGCCGAGCAGTACTTC CASSFSRDAEQYF 13 TRBV11-1 NA few TRBJ2-7
TGTGCCACCGCCCAAACCGGACAGGGGAACACAGATACGCAGTATTTT CATAQTGQGNTDTQYF 16 TRBV24-1 TRBD1 NA TRBJ2-3
TGTGCCAGCAGCTTCTTACAGTTCTACGAGCAGTACTTC CASSFLQFYEQYF 13 TRBV7-9 NA NA TRBJ2-7
TGTGCCAGCAGCCAATTCCGAGGATTTAATAACTATGGCTACACCTTC CASSQFRGFNNYGYTF 16 TRBV16 NA NA TRBJ1-2
TGTGCCAGCAGCTTGGGGGGCTTCTACGAGCAGTACTTC CASSLGGFYEQYF 13 TRBV5-4 NA NA TRBJ2-7
TGTGCCAGCAGCTTCTATGGGACTAGCGGGAGAGTTCGAGAGACCCAGTACTTC CASSFYGTSGRVRETQYF 18 TRBV5-4 TRBD2 NA TRBJ2-5
TGTGCCAGCAGCTTGGGACTAGCGGTCTACGAGCAGTACTTC CASSLGLAVYEQYF 14 TRBV5-6 TRBD2 few TRBJ2-7
TGTGCCAGCAGTGAAAATAGGACAGGGCGCAGTAGGGGCGAGCAGTACTTC CASSENRTGRSRGEQYF 17 TRBV6-1 TRBD1 NA TRBJ2-7
TGTGCCAGCAGAACAGGGGCCGACTATGGCTACACCTTC CASRTGADYGYTF 13 TRBV6-5 TRBD1 NA TRBJ1-2
TGTGCCAGCAGGGCTTTGGAGGACAGGGCCTACGAGCAGTACTTC CASRALEDRAYEQYF 15 TRBV3-1/TRBV3-2 TRBD1 NA TRBJ2-7
TGTGCCAGCAGCCAATGGGACGGATTCTCCTACGAGCAGTACTTC CASSQWDGFSYEQYF 15 TRBV3-1/TRBV3-2 NA NA TRBJ2-7
TGCGCCAGCAGCTTGGGAGGGGGCGATTATGGCTACACCTTC CASSLGGGDYGYTF 14 TRBV5-1 TRBD1 NA TRBJ1-2
TGTGCCAGCAGCCACAACCGTCTGCGGAGGCCCTACGAGCAGTACTTC CASSHNRLRRPYEQYF 16 TRBV11-2 NA NA TRBJ2-7
TGTGCCAGCAGTGAAGGGAGGGAGACCGAGCAGTTCTTC CASSEGRETEQFF 13 TRBV6-1 NA NA TRBJ2-1
TGTGCCAGTAGTAGCGTCGGCAATCAGCCCCAGCATTTT CASSSVGNQPQHF 13 TRBV19 NA NA TRBJ1-5
TGTGCCTGGAGCGATACAGGGGGCCGAGACTATGGCTACACCTTC CAWSDTGGRDYGYTF 15 TRBV30 TRBD1 NA TRBJ1-2
TGTGCCAGCACCCCTGGGGGCACCGGGGAGCTGTTTTTT CASTPGGTGELFF 13 TRBV7-3 NA once TRBJ2-2
TGTGCCAGCAGCCAAAGACTAGCGGGAGCCTACGAGCAGTACTTC CASSQRLAGAYEQYF 15 TRBV3-1/TRBV3-2 TRBD2 NA TRBJ2-7
TGCGCCAGCAGCCTTTACCAGGTCAGCTCCTACAATGAGCAGTTCTTC CASSLYQVSSYNEQFF 16 TRBV5-1 NA NA TRBJ2-1
TGCGCCAGCAGCTTGTTCCTAGGGGCTAGAGATACGCAGTATTTT CASSLFLGARDTQYF 15 TRBV5-1 NA NA TRBJ2-3
TGTGCCAGTAGTATTCTCCGGGACAGGGGGCATGAGCAGTTCTTC CASSILRDRGHEQFF 15 TRBV19 TRBD1 NA TRBJ2-1
TGTGCCAGCTCACCGTGGACGGGCCGTTCGACCGGGGAGCTGTTTTTT CASSPWTGRSTGELFF 16 TRBV18 NA NA TRBJ2-2
TGTGCCAGCAGTACAGATATCTACGAGCAGTACTTC CASSTDIYEQYF 12 TRBV6-5 NA once TRBJ2-7